Listed here are 27 T cell receptor beta chains from one sample, sequenced in a study of molecular identifiers for immune sequencing clone quantification (dated by TCRdb to the late 2010s). Library creation used PCR. Sequencing was carried out with an Illumina HiSeq 4000. TCRdb took the public reads, trimmed them with fastp at Q25, ran MiXCR for clone calling and kept in-frame beta chains. Rows with a matching CDR3 protein are joined into one entry that keeps the most common DNA and genes. The sample has around 460,000 distinct CDR3 sequences on record, 20% to 25% of them singletons. The ten largest clonotypes hold approximately 0.8% of the sample. What was sequenced was naive CD8+ T cells from blood, with Jurkat cell RNA spiked in. This specimen's cell subset or site label, interpreted: FACS-sorted CD8+CD4-CCR7+CD45RA+ naive T cells. The source is a human donor in good health. Some libraries in this study had Jurkat cell RNA spiked in.

Concerning this clonotype: Being one base from a much bigger clone, this may be a read error. The chain combines TRBV28 with TRBJ2-3; TRBD1 is a possible D gene (7 bases). Germline V gene lookup returns CDR1 MDHEN and CDR2 SYDVKM. This CDR3 is built from 14 residues. V was clipped by 5 bases and J by 8 bases, with 17 bases between them. The CDR3 sequence: CASSTPFQGGTQYF. The CDR3 DNA reads as TGTGCCAGCAGTACTCCTTTCCAGGGGGGTACGCAGTATTTT.

This clonotype appeared a few times. The chain carries TRBV6-2 or TRBV6-3 and TRBJ2-7; 7 bases map to TRBD1. CDR1 is MNHEY and CDR2 is SVGEGT in the germline V gene. The CDR3 has 14 residues. The junction had 2 bases not matched to a gene; V was cut back by 2 bases and J by 1 base. CDR3 DNA sequence: TGTGCCAGCAGTTACAGGGGGCCGTCCTACGAGCAGTACTTC. It codes for CASSYRGPSYEQYF.

This clonotype was observed many times. This chain uses TRBV27 with TRBJ2-1, with 11 bases aligning to TRBD2. The CDR3 runs 16 residues. V gave up 7 bases and J gave up 7 bases; unmatched junction bases: 12. Germline V lookup: CDR1 MNHEY, CDR2 SMNVEV (reference sequence). CDR3 nucleotides: TGTGCCAGCACTCCTTTCGGTAGCGGGGGGGCAAATGAGCAGTTCTTC. It is translated as CASTPFGSGGANEQFF.

This clonotype was counted ten times or more. The V gene is TRBV14, the J gene TRBJ1-2; D perhaps matches TRBD1 (6 bases). The CDR3 is made up of 17 amino acids. Germline V gene data show CDR1 as SGHDN and CDR2 as FVKESK. Between the trimmed V and J ends, which lost 0 bases and 7 bases, there was a span of 21 bases. CDR3 amino acids: CASSQEWDKNPLSGYTF. In nucleotides, the CDR3 is TGTGCCAGCAGCCAAGAATGGGACAAGAACCCTCTAAGTGGCTACACCTTC. The full variable domain, rest sourced from reference TRBV14 and TRBJ1-2, is EAGVTQFPSHSVIEKGQTVTLRCDPISGHDNLYWYRRVMGKEIKFLLHFVKESKQDESGMPNNRFLAERTGGTYSTLKVQPAELEDSGVYFCASSQEWDKNPLSGYTFGSGTRLTVV.

This rearrangement joins TRBV7-9 to TRBJ2-2; no definite D call. The germline V and J ends were trimmed by 1 base and 7 bases, with 10 bases remaining between them. Germline CDR1 reads SEHNR; CDR2 reads FQNEAQ (reference sequence). The CDR3 has 14 amino acids. The CDR3 sequence: CASSLVRGIGELFF. For the CDR3, the DNA is TGTGCCAGCAGCTTAGTCCGCGGAATCGGGGAGCTGTTTTTT. Filled out from reference TRBV7-9 and TRBJ2-2, the complete variable domain reads DTGVSQNPRHKITKRGQNVTFRCDPISEHNRLYWYRQTLGQGPEFLTYFQNEAQLEKSRLLSDRFSAERPKGSFSTLEIQRTEQGDSAMYLCASSLVRGIGELFFGEGSRLTVL.

This clonotype was counted a few times. The genes are TRBV24-1 and TRBJ2-5; D is possibly TRBD1 (7 bases). This CDR3 has 15 amino acids. V lost 4 bases, J lost 5 bases, and 16 bases lay in between. CDR1 is KGHDR and CDR2 is SFDVKD in the germline V gene. CDR3: CATSESQGGWETQYF. Here the CDR3 DNA reads TGTGCCACCAGTGAGTCGCAGGGGGGTTGGGAGACCCAGTACTTC.

This clonotype occurred many times. This chain uses TRBV6-2 or TRBV6-3 with TRBJ1-5; weak D call: TRBD1 (6 bases). This CDR3 is built from 14 residues. V was cut by 7 bases and J by 0 bases, with 10 bases left in between. CDR1 and CDR2 (germline): MNHEY, SVGEGT. The CDR3 DNA sequence: TGTGCCAGCACGGCAGGGGTTAGCAATCAGCCCCAGCATTTT. As protein: CASTAGVSNQPQHF.

With respect to this clonotype: Given a much more abundant clone one base away, this may be a read error. The chain joins TRBV29-1 to TRBJ2-3; D assignment may be TRBD1 or TRBD2 (5 bases each). Germline CDR1 is SQVTM and CDR2 is ANQGSEA. Trimming left V 1 base short and J 3 bases short, with 14 bases between. The CDR3 loop spans 15 amino acids. CDR3: CSVEGWGRRTDTQYF. CDR3 DNA sequence: TGCAGCGTTGAAGGATGGGGGAGAAGAACAGATACGCAGTATTTT.

The chain links TRBV6-5 to TRBJ2-2; 7 bases are a match to TRBD1. The CDR3 is 15 residues long. Germline lookup yields CDR1 MNHEY and CDR2 SVGAGI. Trimming cost V 2 bases and J 1 base; bases outside gene matches: 1. The CDR3 bases are TGTGCCAGCAGTTACCAGGGGGTGAACACCGGGGAGCTGTTTTTT. This codes for CASSYQGVNTGELFF.

This sequence joins TRBV19 and TRBJ1-5; no clear D. V was shortened by 7 bases and J by 0 bases, with 10 bases between the two germline ends. The germline CDR1 and CDR2 sequences are LNHDA and SQIVND (reference sequence). This CDR3 spans 14 amino acids. The CDR3 region has the DNA TGTGCCAGTAAGATAGCCGATAGCAATCAGCCCCAGCATTTT. Its protein product is CASKIADSNQPQHF.

The chain recombines TRBV9 with TRBJ1-3; TRBD1 is a possible D gene (5 bases). CDR1 is SGDLS, CDR2 YYNGEE, per germline. V lost 4 bases to trimming and J lost 0 bases, with 14 bases between them. The CDR3 has 16 residues. The CDR3 loop reads CASSPHGAASGNTIYF. The CDR3, as DNA: TGTGCCAGCAGCCCCCACGGGGCAGCCTCTGGAAACACCATATATTTT. Filled out from reference TRBV9 and TRBJ1-3, the complete variable domain reads DSGVTQTPKHLITATGQRVTLRCSPRSGDLSVYWYQQSLDQGLQFLIQYYNGEERAKGNILERFSAQQFPDLHSELNLSSLELGDSALYFCASSPHGAASGNTIYFGEGSWLTVV.

This clonotype has a count of ten or more. In DNA form, the CDR3 reads TGTGCCAGCAGTATCGACAGGGATGATGGCTACACCTTC. It specifies CASSIDRDDGYTF. The chain uses TRBV6-2 or TRBV6-3 and TRBJ1-2, with 7 bases lining up with TRBD1. With 5 bases clipped from V and 6 bases from J, the junction kept 6 bases outside the gene matches. The CDR3 covers 13 residues. Germline CDR1 reads MNHEY; CDR2 reads SVGEGT.

In this sample, this clonotype turned up many times. This rearrangement joins TRBV27 to TRBJ1-1; D not resolved. In germline, CDR1 is MNHEY, CDR2 SMNVEV (reference sequence). The CDR3 is 17 amino acids. Deletions cut 7 bases from V and 5 bases from J, with 26 bases between. The CDR3 here is CASIPQRRRTFGTEAFF. The DNA of the CDR3 is TGTGCCAGCATCCCACAGCGTCGGAGGACGTTTGGGACTGAAGCTTTCTTT.

The rearrangement links TRBV6-5 to TRBJ2-3; D is perhaps TRBD2 (5 bases). The germline V and J ends were trimmed by 8 bases and 5 bases, with 17 bases remaining between them. In germline, CDR1 is MNHEY, CDR2 SVGAGI. CDR3 length equals 14 residues. The CDR3 loop is CASPCLEEEDTQYF. DNA for the CDR3: TGTGCCAGCCCCTGTTTGGAGGAGGAAGATACGCAGTATTTT.

About this clonotype: One base away lies a much larger clone, so this may be a sequencing read error. Likely a read error: the CDR3 ends without its conserved phenylalanine or tryptophan. The chain employs TRBV29-1 and TRBJ2-5; 7 bases match TRBD2. Germline-derived CDR1 and CDR2 are SQVTM and ANQGSEA. CDR3 length: 12 residues. The trim removed 4 bases at V and 2 bases at J, leaving 1 base unmatched. The CDR3 loop is CSVGEGQETQYL. For the CDR3, the DNA is TGCAGCGTTGGGGAGGGACAAGAGACCCAGTACCTC.

The chain is built from TRBV24-1 and TRBJ2-5, with D possibly being TRBD2 (7 bases). V was clipped by 7 bases and J by 4 bases, with 12 bases between them. This CDR3 has 13 amino acids. In germline, CDR1 is KGHDR, CDR2 SFDVKD. This CDR3 is CATRGGRGETQYF. The CDR3 coding sequence is TGTGCCACCAGGGGGGGGCGGGGAGAGACCCAGTACTTC.

Note on this clonotype: A much larger clone lies a single base off, so this may be a read error. The V and J genes are TRBV4-3 and TRBJ2-3; D may be TRBD2 (5 bases). V lost 3 bases and J 9 bases, leaving 10 bases between the germline ends. Germline values: CDR1 LGHNA, CDR2 YSLEER. The CDR3 is 12 amino acids. CDR3 in amino acids: CASSQGSGTQYF. The CDR3 nucleotides read TGCGCCAGCAGCCAGGGTTCGGGGACGCAGTATTTT.

In its sample, this clonotype was seen many times. The chain combines TRBV12-3 or TRBV12-4 with TRBJ2-5; 12 positions agree with TRBD2. Unmatched junction bases numbered 4, after V lost 6 bases and J lost 2 bases. The CDR3 contains 15 residues. In DNA form, the CDR3 reads TGTGCCAGCAGCCCTAGCGGGAGGGGGCAAGAGACCCAGTACTTC. Its protein product is CASSPSGRGQETQYF.

A few counts support this clonotype. The V call is TRBV7-9, the J call TRBJ2-7; D is perhaps TRBD1 or TRBD2 (6 bases each). CDR1 and CDR2 from the germline V gene are SEHNR and FQNEAQ (reference sequence). The CDR3 totals 15 residues. The V end lost 5 bases, the J end lost 1 base, and 15 bases lay between the germline ends. The CDR3 nucleotides are TGTGCCAGCAGCCCCGTAGGGGGGAGATCCTACGAGCAGTACTTC. Translation gives CASSPVGGRSYEQYF.

In regard to this clonotype: A much bigger clone sits one base away, suggesting this may be a read error. The chain carries TRBV20-1 and TRBJ2-3, with 8 positions matching TRBD2. CDR1 DFQATT and CDR2 SNEGSKA come from the germline V gene (reference sequence). The CDR3 loop spans 15 amino acids. In DNA, the CDR3 is TGCAGTGCTGGAGAAAGCGGGAGCTTCACAGATACGCAGTATTTT. This translates into CSAGESGSFTDTQYF.

Worth noting for this clonotype: A much more abundant neighbour one base away suggests this may be a read error. The rearrangement uses TRBV6-5 and TRBJ2-3; 8 nucleotides match TRBD2. The V gene end was trimmed by 4 bases and the J gene end by 2 bases; junction bases not matched to a gene: 8. CDR1 and CDR2 from the germline V gene are MNHEY and SVGAGI. The CDR3 length is 16 residues. The CDR3, as DNA: TGTGCCAGCAGTTGCTGGGGCGGGGGGAACACAGATACGCAGTATTTT. Its translation is CASSCWGGGNTDTQYF.

Concerning this clonotype itself: A much larger clone lies one base from this, so it may be a read error. The V and J genes are TRBV27 and TRBJ1-1; D is undetermined. Germline CDR1 is MNHEY and CDR2 is SMNVEV (reference sequence). The CDR3 runs 15 residues. The V gene lost 4 bases and the J gene lost 4 bases, with 16 bases spanning the gap. Here the CDR3 reads CASSWGPGWGTEAFF. CDR3 coding DNA: TGTGCCAGCAGTTGGGGTCCGGGATGGGGCACTGAAGCTTTCTTT.

This clonotype was observed a few times. The chain is built from TRBV25-1 and TRBJ2-2; perhaps TRBD1 as D (5 bases). With 1 base removed from V and 6 bases from J, the gap between germline ends came to 9 bases. This CDR3 comprises 14 residues. Per the germline V gene, CDR1 is MGHDK and CDR2 is SYGVNS. CDR3 nucleotide sequence: TGTGCCAGCAGTGAATGGGGCGCACCCGGGGAGCTGTTTTTT. Its translation: CASSEWGAPGELFF.

The chain has TRBV6-5 and TRBJ1-1, with D tentatively TRBD1 (5 bases). From germline, CDR1 is MNHEY and CDR2 SVGAGI. With 2 bases removed from V and 0 bases from J, the gap between germline ends came to 13 bases. The CDR3 consists of 16 residues. The CDR3 sequence: CASSYMEGIMNTEAFF. In DNA form, the CDR3 reads TGTGCCAGCAGTTACATGGAGGGGATTATGAACACTGAAGCTTTCTTT.

There are a few counts of this clonotype. The V gene is TRBV19, the J gene TRBJ2-4, with TRBD2 as a possible D gene (5 bases). Germline V gives CDR1 LNHDA, CDR2 SQIVND (reference sequence). The CDR3 spans 16 residues. Trimming took off 4 bases at V and 0 bases at J, with 13 bases between the two ends. In DNA, the CDR3 is TGTGCCAGTAGTACTGGACTGGGGTTAGCCAAAAACATTCAGTACTTC. Protein product: CASSTGLGLAKNIQYF. Full variable domain (rest looked up from reference TRBV19 and TRBJ2-4): DGGITQSPKYLFRKEGQNVTLSCEQNLNHDAMYWYRQDPGQGLRLIYYSQIVNDFQKGDIAEGYSVSREKKESFPLTVTSAQKNPTAFYLCASSTGLGLAKNIQYFGAGTRLSVL.

This clonotype occurred a few times. The CDR3 coding sequence is TGTGCCTGGAGTGTACTTGGAAGAAAGGATGGCTACACCTTC. Translating it yields CAWSVLGRKDGYTF. The J gene is TRBJ1-2, the V gene TRBV30; D not certain. The CDR3 contains 14 residues. The V gene lost 0 bases and the J gene lost 6 bases, with 14 bases spanning the gap. The V gene's germline CDR1 is GTSNPN and CDR2 SVGIG (reference sequence).

This clonotype was observed a few times. The gene calls are TRBV4-3 and TRBJ2-1; 15 bases map to TRBD2. The trim removed 1 base at V and 6 bases at J, leaving 10 bases unmatched. The CDR3 extends over 19 amino acids. CDR1 LGHNA and CDR2 YSLEER come from the germline V gene. CDR3 residues: CASSQARTSGGAGGNEQFF. For the CDR3, the DNA is TGCGCCAGCAGCCAAGCTAGGACTAGCGGGGGGGCCGGCGGCAATGAGCAGTTCTTC.